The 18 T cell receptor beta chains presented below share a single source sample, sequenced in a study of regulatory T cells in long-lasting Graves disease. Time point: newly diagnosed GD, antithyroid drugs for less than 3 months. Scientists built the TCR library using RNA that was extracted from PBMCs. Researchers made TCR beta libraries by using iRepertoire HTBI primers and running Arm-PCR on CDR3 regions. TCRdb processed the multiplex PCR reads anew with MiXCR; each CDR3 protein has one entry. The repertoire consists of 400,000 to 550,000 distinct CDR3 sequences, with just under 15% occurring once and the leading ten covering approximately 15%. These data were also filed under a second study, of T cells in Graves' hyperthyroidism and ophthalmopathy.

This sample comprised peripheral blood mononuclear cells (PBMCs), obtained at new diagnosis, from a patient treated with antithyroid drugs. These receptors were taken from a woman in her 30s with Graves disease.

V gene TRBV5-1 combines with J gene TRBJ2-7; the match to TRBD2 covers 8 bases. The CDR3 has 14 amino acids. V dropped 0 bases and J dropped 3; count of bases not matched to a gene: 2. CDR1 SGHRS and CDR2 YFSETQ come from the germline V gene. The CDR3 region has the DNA TGCGCCAGCAGCTTGGGAAGCGGGGGCTACGAGCAGTACTTC. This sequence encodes CASSLGSGGYEQYF.

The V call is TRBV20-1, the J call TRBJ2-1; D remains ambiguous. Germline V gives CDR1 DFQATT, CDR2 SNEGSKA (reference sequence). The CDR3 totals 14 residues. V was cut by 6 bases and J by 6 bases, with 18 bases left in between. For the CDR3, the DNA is TGCAGTGCCCGCAAGTCCGGTTCTCTCAATGAGCAGTTCTTC. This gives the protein CSARKSGSLNEQFF.

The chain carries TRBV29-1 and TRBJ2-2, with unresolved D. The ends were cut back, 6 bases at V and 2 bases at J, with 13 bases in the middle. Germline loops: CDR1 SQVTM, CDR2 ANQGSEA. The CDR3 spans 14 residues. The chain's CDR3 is CSVRQTKNTGELFF. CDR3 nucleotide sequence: TGCAGCGTGCGTCAGACCAAAAACACCGGGGAGCTGTTTTTT.

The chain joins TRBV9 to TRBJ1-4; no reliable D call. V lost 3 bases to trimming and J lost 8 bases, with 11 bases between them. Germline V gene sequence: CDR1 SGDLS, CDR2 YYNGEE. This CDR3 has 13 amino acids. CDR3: CASSDGPYEKLFF. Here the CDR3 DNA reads TGTGCCAGCAGCGACGGGCCATACGAAAAACTGTTTTTT. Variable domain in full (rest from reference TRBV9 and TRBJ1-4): DSGVTQTPKHLITATGQRVTLRCSPRSGDLSVYWYQQSLDQGLQFLIQYYNGEERAKGNILERFSAQQFPDLHSELNLSSLELGDSALYFCASSDGPYEKLFFGSGTQLSVL.

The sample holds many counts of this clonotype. CDR3 residues: CASSAQPLQGLNEKLFF. For the CDR3, the DNA is TGTGCCAGCAGCGCGCAACCTCTACAGGGCTTGAATGAAAAACTGTTTTTT. V is TRBV11-2 and J is TRBJ1-4; a weak D match, TRBD1 (6 bases). The CDR3 covers 17 residues. In germline, CDR1 is SGHAT, CDR2 FQNNGV. V lost 5 bases and J 5 bases, leaving 21 bases between the germline ends.

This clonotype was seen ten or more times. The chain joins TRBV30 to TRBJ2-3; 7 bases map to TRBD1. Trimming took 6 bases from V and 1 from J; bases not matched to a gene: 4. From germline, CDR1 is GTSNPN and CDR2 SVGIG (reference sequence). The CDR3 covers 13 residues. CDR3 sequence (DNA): TGTGCCTGCGAGGGGGCTCGCACAGATACGCAGTATTTT. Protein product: CACEGARTDTQYF.

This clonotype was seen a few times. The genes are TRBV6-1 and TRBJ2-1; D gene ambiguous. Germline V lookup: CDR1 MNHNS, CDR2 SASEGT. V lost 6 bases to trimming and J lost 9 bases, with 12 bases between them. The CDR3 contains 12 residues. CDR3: CASSPPGVEQFF. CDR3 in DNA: TGTGCCAGCAGCCCCCCCGGCGTTGAGCAGTTCTTC.

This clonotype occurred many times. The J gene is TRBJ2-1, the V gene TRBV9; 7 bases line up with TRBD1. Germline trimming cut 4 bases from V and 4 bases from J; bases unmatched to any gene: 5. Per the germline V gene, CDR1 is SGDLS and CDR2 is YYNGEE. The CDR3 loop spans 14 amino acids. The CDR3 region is CASSQGEFYNEQFF. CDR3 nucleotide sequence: TGTGCCAGCAGCCAGGGGGAGTTTTACAATGAGCAGTTCTTC.

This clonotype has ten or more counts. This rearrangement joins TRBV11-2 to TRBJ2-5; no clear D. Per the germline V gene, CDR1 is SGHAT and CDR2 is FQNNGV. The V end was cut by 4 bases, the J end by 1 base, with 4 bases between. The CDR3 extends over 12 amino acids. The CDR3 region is CASSSSQETQYF. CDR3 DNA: TGTGCCAGCAGCTCCTCCCAAGAGACCCAGTACTTC.

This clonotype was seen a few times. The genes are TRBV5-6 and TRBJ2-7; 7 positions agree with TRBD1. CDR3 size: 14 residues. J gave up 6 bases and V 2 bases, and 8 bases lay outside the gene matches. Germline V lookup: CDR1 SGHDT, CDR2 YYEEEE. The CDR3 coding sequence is TGTGCCAGCAGCTTCTCGCGACAGGGCACCGAGCAGTACTTC. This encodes CASSFSRQGTEQYF.

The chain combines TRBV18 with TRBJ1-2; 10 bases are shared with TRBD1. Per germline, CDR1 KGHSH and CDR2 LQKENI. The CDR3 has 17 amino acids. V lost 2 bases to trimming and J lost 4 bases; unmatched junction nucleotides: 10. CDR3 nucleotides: TGTGCCAGCTCACCAGCGGTCACCGGGACAGGGGTCTATGGCTACACCTTC. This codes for CASSPAVTGTGVYGYTF.

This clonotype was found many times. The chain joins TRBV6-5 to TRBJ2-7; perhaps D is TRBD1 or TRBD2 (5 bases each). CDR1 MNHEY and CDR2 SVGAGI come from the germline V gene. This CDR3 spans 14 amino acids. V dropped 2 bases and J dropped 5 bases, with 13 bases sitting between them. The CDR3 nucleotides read TGTGCCAGCAGTTACGGGGCAGGGCGGGACGAGCAGTACTTC. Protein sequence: CASSYGAGRDEQYF.

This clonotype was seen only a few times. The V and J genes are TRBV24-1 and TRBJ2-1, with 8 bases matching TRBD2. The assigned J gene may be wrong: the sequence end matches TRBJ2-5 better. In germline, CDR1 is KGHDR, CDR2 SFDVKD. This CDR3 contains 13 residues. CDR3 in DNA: TGTGCCACCAGTGCGGGAGGGCAAGAGACCCAGTACTTC. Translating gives CATSAGGQETQYF.

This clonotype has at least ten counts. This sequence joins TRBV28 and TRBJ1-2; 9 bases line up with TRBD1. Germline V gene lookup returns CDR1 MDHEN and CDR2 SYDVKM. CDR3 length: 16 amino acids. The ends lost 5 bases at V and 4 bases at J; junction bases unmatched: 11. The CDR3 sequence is CASSRTGEGLVYGYTF. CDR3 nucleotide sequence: TGTGCCAGCAGTAGGACAGGGGAAGGTTTAGTCTATGGCTACACCTTC.

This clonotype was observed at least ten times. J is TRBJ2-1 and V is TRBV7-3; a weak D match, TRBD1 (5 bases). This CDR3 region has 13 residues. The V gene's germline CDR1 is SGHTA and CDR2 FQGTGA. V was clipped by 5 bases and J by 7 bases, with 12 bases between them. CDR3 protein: CASSPGHLNEQFF. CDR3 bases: TGTGCCAGCAGCCCTGGACACTTAAATGAGCAGTTCTTC.

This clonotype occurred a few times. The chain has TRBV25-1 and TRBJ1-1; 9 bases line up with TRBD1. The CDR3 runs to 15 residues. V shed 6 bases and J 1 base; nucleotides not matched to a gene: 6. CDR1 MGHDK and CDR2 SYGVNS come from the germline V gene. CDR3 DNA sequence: TGTGCCAGCAGAACATCGACAGGGGGGAACACTGAAGCTTTCTTT. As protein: CASRTSTGGNTEAFF.

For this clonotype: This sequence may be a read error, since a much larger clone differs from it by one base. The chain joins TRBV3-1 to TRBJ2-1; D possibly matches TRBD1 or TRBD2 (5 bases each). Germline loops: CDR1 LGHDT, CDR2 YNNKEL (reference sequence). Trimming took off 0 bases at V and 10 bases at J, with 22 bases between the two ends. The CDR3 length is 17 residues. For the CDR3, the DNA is TGTGCCAGCAGCCAAGATAACGGGGCACAGCCAGCCTACGAGCAGTTCTTC. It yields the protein CASSQDNGAQPAYEQFF.

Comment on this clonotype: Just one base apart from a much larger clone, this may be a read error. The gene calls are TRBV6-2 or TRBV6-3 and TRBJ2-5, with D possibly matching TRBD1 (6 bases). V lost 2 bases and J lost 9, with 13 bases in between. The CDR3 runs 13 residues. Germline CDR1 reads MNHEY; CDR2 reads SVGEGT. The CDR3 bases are TGTGCCAGCAGTTACGGGGGCAAGGAGGCCCAGTACTTC. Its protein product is CASSYGGKEAQYF.